The subject of this entry is one T cell receptor (beta chain). These data come from a study of blood T cell repertoires in COVID-19. Germline V gene lookup returns CDR1 SGHAT and CDR2 FQNNGV. Trimming left V 4 bases short and J 1 base short, with 7 bases between. The CDR3 runs 14 residues. Original processing notes: Amplification from reference gene primers served as the basis for estimated nucleated cell counts. Sequenced by immunoSEQ multiplex PCR; TCRdb stores in-frame clones only, minus some. V and J calls and clone size are given by that table; D and trimming were obtained from the DNA. The sample includes more than 150,000 clones, about four fifths of them seen just once.

This receptor was taken from an elderly woman with COVID-19, enrolled during active disease. V and J are TRBV11-2 and TRBJ2-2; the D is unclear. The source material was peripheral blood. This chain's CDR3 is CASSYEQNTGELFF. CDR3 nucleotide sequence: TGTGCCAGCAGCTACGAACAGAACACCGGGGAGCTGTTTTTT.